The clone carrying this T cell receptor (beta chain) was picked up many times. Its antigen remains unidentified. This entry belongs to a study of early T cells in non-severe SARS-CoV-2 infection. Study information: The study sequenced bulk RNA from unsorted whole blood, with chains unpaired. Study results and caveats: The VDJdb matching leaned toward anti-spike CD8 responses and overlooked private and CD4 specificities.

Via MiXCR, TCRdb re-called the 5' RACE reads, giving one row per CDR3 protein. The sample holds about 110,000 distinct CDR3 sequences, about 12% seen once. Trimming removed 5 bases at V and 6 bases at J, with 14 bases between. Germline V CDR1 and CDR2: SEHNR, FQNEAQ (reference sequence). The CDR3 runs 14 residues. Sequencing input: whole blood. The chain couples TRBV7-9 to TRBJ1-5; TRBD1 might be the D (6 bases). The TCR originated in an adult who was a healthcare worker with PCR-confirmed SARS-CoV-2 infection or an uninfected control (not recorded which). CDR3 DNA: TGTGCCAGCAGCCGCGGACAGATGCTTCAGCCCCAGCATTTT. Amino acids: CASSRGQMLQPQHF.